This T cell receptor beta chain came from a study of CD8 T cells in Susac syndrome (dated by TCRdb to the late 2010s). General notes on the study: Whether CD8+ T cell activation and differentiation in Susac syndrome was antigen driven was tested using repertoire sequencing.

Peripheral blood CD8+ and CD4+ T cells from healthy donors, Susac syndrome patients and multiple sclerosis patients were profiled by high-throughput TCR beta sequencing. Multiple sclerosis controls were treatment-naive patients with stable or active relapsing-remitting disease fulfilling revised McDonald criteria. Bulk CD8+ and CD4+ T cells were purified magnetically by negative isolation, whereas CD8+ TEMRA cells were enriched by FACS. Blood was drawn into EDTA tubes, processed within 24 hours, and PBMCs were isolated by density gradient centrifugation. PBMCs intended for TCR sequencing were cryopreserved in liquid nitrogen and were subsequently thawed in a 37 degrees C water bath. A purity of at least 90% was achieved for sorted or isolated CD4+, CD8+ and CD8+ TEMRA cells. RNA was extracted with the RNeasy kit and roughly 0.5 to 1 ug was reverse transcribed using random hexamers. The immunoSEQ multiplex PCR assay, covering 54 Vbeta and 13 Jbeta segments, was used to amplify TCR beta CDR3 regions. PCR amplification bias was corrected using a synthetic template baseline for primer optimization and computational correction. On the authors' methods: Reads were assigned to V, D and J genes according to IMGT and analyzed in immunoSEQ Analyzer, with only productive sequences retained. To calculate clonality, Shannon entropy was normalized by log2 of the number of productive unique sequences and then subtracted from one. For each patient and control, public and private clones were evaluated within the 100 most prevalent clones. Clones were defined as Susac-specific if absent from the healthy and MS cohorts, from around 1,100 published viral clones and from other ImmuneACCESS disease sequences. Through fastp at Q25 and MiXCR, TCRdb rebuilt clones from the public reads, retaining in-frame beta chains. For every CDR3 protein sequence, its rows merge into one entry that carries the most common genes and DNA. The V and J calls come from TCRdb's annotation, not from the publication. Across this sample there are about 150,000 distinct CDR3 sequences, with 93% seen only once. Together, the top ten hold more than 0.08% of the sample.

General study outcomes and caveats: The number of individuals in the TCR sequencing and HLA analysis was acknowledged as relatively small.

As regards this clonotype: Its antigen is still unknown. No qualities accompany the bases; no much larger clone lies one base away.

The sample comprised CD4+ T cells from PBMCs. The receptor's source is a human donor with multiple sclerosis.

The nucleotides are TGTGCCAGCAGCCCCTGGACAGGGGGAGACTCCTATGGCTACACCTTC. This gives the protein CASSPWTGGDSYGYTF. The rearrangement combines TRBV7-8 with TRBJ1-2, and TRBD1 matches 10 of the central bases. V and J are trimmed by 5 bases and 4 bases, and the gene matches miss 10 bases of the junction. CDR1 and CDR2 are read off the germline V gene as SGHVS and FQNEAQ. From the cysteine up to the phenylalanine, the CDR3 has a length of 16 residues. The kept DNA is CDR3 alone, 48 bases in frame from the first base.